This T cell receptor (beta chain) was retrieved from a study of T cell repertoires and HLA-DP antigens (dated by TCRdb to the late 2010s). General notes on the study: The study used an in vitro model of CD4+ T cell alloreactivity in which transduced HeLa cells presented allogeneic HLA-DP. Compared with self, one alloantigen differed at one amino acid in the peptide-binding groove and the other differed at ten, modelling structurally similar versus dissimilar alloantigens. On average, approximately 200 ng of DNA went in for sorted CD137+CD4+ samples, versus 950 to 1,500 ng for pre-culture CD4+ samples. Of the three donors, two were male and one was female, with ages ranging from the 18-to-29 band to the 60-to-69 band. Paper-wide results and their limitations: The naive and memory CD4+ repertoires were not analysed as separate populations. Similar clonality (around 0.4) was observed for sorted CD137+ cells against both alloantigens, and this clonality was much higher than that observed in pre-culture samples (roughly 0.04). The study was limited by having just three donors, by relying on a non-physiological HeLa antigen-presenting system, and by using total CD4+ cells as responders. Clones undetected before culture had an average cumulative frequency of roughly 34% against one allele versus about 50% against the other.

For this chain, trimming is 2 bases at the V end and 2 bases at the J end, and the number of junction bases without a gene match is 4. From the cysteine through the phenylalanine, the CDR3 covers 16 amino acids. Only the CDR3 part of the read is kept: 48 bases, read in frame from the first base. CDR1 SGHNT and CDR2 YYREEE were looked up in the germline V gene (reference sequence). TCRB CDR3 regions were amplified with the immunoSEQ multiplex PCR using forward primers for 54 TRBV segments and reverse primers for 13 TRBJ segments. Deep resolution, with a target of 150,000 to 250,000 T cell genomes, was applied to the sequencing of pre-culture CD4+ samples. Sequencing of amplicons was performed on an Illumina HiSeq System, and 87 bp reads covering the CDR3 were generated. For the original study's pipeline: Correction for PCR and sequencing errors was applied to reads, and CDR3 regions were defined through alignment to IMGT reference sequences. Synthetic template pools were used to estimate template counts and unique rearrangement counts. Clonality was computed by subtracting Pielou's evenness from 1. Richness was estimated with the Daley-Smith estimator. Morisita's index served as the measure of repertoire overlap. Clones present in cultured samples but not detected in the pre-culture repertoire of the same donor were defined as low-abundance clones. TCRdb stores this immuneACCESS table with in-frame sequences only. Part of the clones is absent; in the studies checked, under half of the shortfall reflects unresolved V genes, and no reason is known for the rest. V, J and clone size are taken as reported in that table, and D and trimming were inferred from the DNA itself. The sample profile shows more than 90,000 clones; 80% to 95% of them were found once. In total, the top ten clones hold about 0.25% of the sample.

Magnetic bead negative selection was used to isolate untouched CD4+ T cells from Ficoll-separated PBMC, with purity averaging around 98%. Untouched CD4+ T cells were isolated from Ficoll-separated PBMC with magnetic beads, reaching around 98% purity with negligible CD8+ contamination. Peripheral blood mononuclear cells were supplied by the buffy coats of a few healthy blood donors, who served as the study donors. Each of the three donors was CMV seronegative. The DNeasy Blood & Tissue Kit was used to extract genomic DNA. TCRB sequencing was performed on genomic DNA from sorted CD137+CD4+ cells and pre-culture CD4+ baseline samples from each subject. Note on this clone: This clone's antigen is unknown. The input lacks base qualities; no much larger clone sits a single base away.

What was sequenced was CD4+ T cells from PBMCs. Rearrangement joined TRBV5-4 to TRBJ2-2, with 9 middle bases fitting TRBD1. The TCR originated in a woman aged 18-30 years in good health and CMV-seronegative. CDR3 region: CASSFNRGRNTGELFF. At the DNA level, the sequence is TGTGCCAGCAGCTTCAACAGGGGGCGCAACACCGGGGAGCTGTTTTTT.